Detailed here is one TCR beta chain. This sample is part of a study of spatial heterogeneity in lung cancer. Study at large: Donors were approximately 70 untreated early-stage non-small cell lung cancer patients. Beta-chain sequences were consistently detected more often than alpha-chain sequences. The average count in raw reads for each unique TCR and UMI combination exceeded 8.5 appearances.

Every cDNA TCR molecule received its own unique molecular identifier. TCRdb called the 5' RACE reads again in MiXCR, with one record for every CDR3 protein. This sample carries about 120,000 distinct CDR3 sequences, 12% of them seen once, and the ten largest clones take roughly 17%. Germline V gene sequence: CDR1 WNHNN, CDR2 SYGVQD (reference sequence). Trimming cost V 6 bases and J 2 bases; bases outside gene matches: 9. The CDR3 sequence is 15 residues long. Time point meaning: blood at routine non-recurrence follow-up after resection. No cells were sorted before sequencing. The whole RNA sequenced was extracted from tumor, nontumor lung or frozen PBMC.

This rearrangement joins TRBV10-1 to TRBJ2-5, with 7 positions matching TRBD1. The clonotype originates from a male donor with early-stage non-small cell lung cancer. Source: PBMCs, taken at follow-up. The CDR3 region has the DNA TGCGCCAGCAGCCCAGGGACAGCGTTTCAAGAGACCCAGTACTTC. Amino acid sequence: CASSPGTAFQETQYF.